This TCR beta chain comes out of a study of OX40 agonist ivuxolimab in advanced cancers. Study-level information: The study gave patients intravenous ivuxolimab at 0.01 to 10 mg/kg every 2 weeks. Previous treatment with anti-PD-1, anti-PD-L1 or anti-CTLA-4 therapy was allowed; less than 45% had received some.

This CDR3 spans 14 amino acids. The J segment lost 5 bases and the V segment lost 3 bases, leaving 3 bases of the junction unmatched. CDR1 and CDR2 (germline): SEHNR, FQNEAQ (reference sequence). The data were produced by immunoSEQ multiplex PCR, yet TCRdb's version contains in-frame clones alone and is incomplete. The sample records about 77,000 clones, around 88% being singletons. Worth noting for this clone: Its target is not known.

Findings and caveats of the study: Partly responding patients at 0.1-3.0 mg/kg showed some of the smallest clonal expansion.

Sample: CD4+ or CD8+ T cells sorted from blood, taken in a trial of the OX40 agonist ivuxolimab. The receptor's source is an adult with an advanced solid tumor such as melanoma, head and neck, liver or kidney cancer. The V gene is TRBV7-9, the J gene TRBJ1-1; 10 bases are a match to TRBD1. The CDR3 loop reads CASSFGQGGTEAFF. The CDR3 DNA is TGTGCCAGCAGCTTTGGACAGGGGGGGACTGAAGCTTTCTTT.